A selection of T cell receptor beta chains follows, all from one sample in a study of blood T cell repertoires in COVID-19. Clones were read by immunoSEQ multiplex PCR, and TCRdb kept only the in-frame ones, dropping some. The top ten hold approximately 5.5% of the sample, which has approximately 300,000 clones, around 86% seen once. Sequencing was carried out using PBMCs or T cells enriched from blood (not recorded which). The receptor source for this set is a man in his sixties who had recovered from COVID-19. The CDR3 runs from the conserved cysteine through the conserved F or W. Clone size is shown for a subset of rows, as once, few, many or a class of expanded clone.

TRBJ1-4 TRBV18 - CASSHTKTGLDGLFF
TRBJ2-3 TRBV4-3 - CASSQVASRRLGPLGVRDTQYF
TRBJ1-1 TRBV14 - CASSSVAGRGNTEAFF
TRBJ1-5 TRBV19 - CATTTGNQPQHF
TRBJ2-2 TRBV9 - CASSVRQGNTGELFF
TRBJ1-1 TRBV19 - CASSTSAGGRTEAFF
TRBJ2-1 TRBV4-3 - CASSQGLAGGVNEQFF
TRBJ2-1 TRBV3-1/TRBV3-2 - CASSQGAGYNEQFF
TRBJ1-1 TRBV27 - CASRLGPSAGNTEAFF
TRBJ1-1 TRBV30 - CARGGQATEKAFF
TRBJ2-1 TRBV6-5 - CASSHGTSGDEQFF
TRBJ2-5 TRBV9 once CASSVGLAGGSETQYF
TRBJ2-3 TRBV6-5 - CASRTTYSDTQYF
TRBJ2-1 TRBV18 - CASSPIGTGEAEQFF
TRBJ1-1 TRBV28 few CASSPGQARGEAFF
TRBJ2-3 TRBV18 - CASSQAGAGTDTQYF
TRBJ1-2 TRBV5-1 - CASSFDKPNYGYTF
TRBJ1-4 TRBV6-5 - CASSQGTVVNEKLFF
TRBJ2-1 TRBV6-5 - CASSYGTSEFF
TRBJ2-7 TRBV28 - CASSSTGGAYEQYF
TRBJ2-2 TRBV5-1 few CASSDGGEGTGELFF
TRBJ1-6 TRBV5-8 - CASTVLGTGSSPLHF
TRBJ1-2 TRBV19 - CASSPRATGLYGYTF
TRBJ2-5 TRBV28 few CATSRPTGPETQYF
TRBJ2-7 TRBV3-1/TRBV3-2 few CASRRGSEQYF
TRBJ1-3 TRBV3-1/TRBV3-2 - CASSPSPGSSGNTIYF
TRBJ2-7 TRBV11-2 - CASSSLAGTLPYEQYF
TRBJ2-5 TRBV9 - CASSVGYFGGETQYF
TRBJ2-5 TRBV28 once CASKEGRRETQYF
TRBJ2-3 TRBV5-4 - CASSLGAGVSTDTQYF
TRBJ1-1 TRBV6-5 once CASRGLGAGATEAFF
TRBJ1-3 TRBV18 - CASSSGTGRSGNTIYF
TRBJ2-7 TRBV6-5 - CASSDYPSYEQYF
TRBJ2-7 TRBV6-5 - CASRTSGTTYEQYF